The clone carrying this TCR beta chain was counted a few times. This sample was included in a study of T cells in Graves' hyperthyroidism and ophthalmopathy. Overall study context: Specimen type is peripheral blood, collected at initial diagnosis prior to any treatment.

RNA transcripts provided the source from which TCR beta CDR3 regions were amplified. First-round RT-PCR targeting the TCR CDR3 was performed with the HTBI primer set. TCRdb reprocessed the multiplex PCR reads via MiXCR and lists one record per CDR3 protein. The sample has hundreds of thousands of distinct CDR3 sequences, 30% to 40% seen once. The CDR3 spans 12 residues. The germline V and J ends were trimmed by 0 bases and 6 bases, with 3 bases remaining between them. Germline V gives CDR1 LNHDA, CDR2 SQIVND (reference sequence). The chain has TRBV19 and TRBJ1-5; D remains ambiguous. The source of this sequence is a woman aged 40 to 50 with Graves' hyperthyroidism. The specimen sequenced was blood. This chain's CDR3 is CASSIDGQPQHF. DNA for the CDR3: TGTGCCAGTAGTATAGACGGTCAGCCCCAGCATTTT. The full variable domain, with the rest looked up from reference TRBV19 and TRBJ1-5, is DGGITQSPKYLFRKEGQNVTLSCEQNLNHDAMYWYRQDPGQGLRLIYYSQIVNDFQKGDIAEGYSVSREKKESFPLTVTSAQKNPTAFYLCASSIDGQPQHFGDGTRLSIL.